The T cell receptor beta chain described here comes from a study of cytomegalovirus exposure and HLA in healthy donors. Study as a whole: Early released data had about 85 million unique TCRs, all coming from HLA-typed donors. Overall study findings and caveats: Using the classifier, cytomegalovirus status was reportedly diagnosed with high specificity and sensitivity. In a later analysis, donors in an Asian-associated ancestry cluster reportedly had fewer N-insertions in productive TCRs than the cohort mean.

In the case of this clone: No antigen is known for it.

60 Vbeta and 13 Jbeta primers were used in PCR. The method was immunoSEQ multiplex PCR; TCRdb's version includes in-frame clones alone and lacks a portion of them. Of 200,000 or so clones listed, roughly 80% are singletons. There were likely unrecorded immune exposures, though donors were nominally healthy when sampled. This CDR3 has 18 residues. Germline loops: CDR1 LNHDA, CDR2 SQIVND (reference sequence). The J segment lost 0 bases and the V segment lost 5 bases, leaving 12 bases of the junction unmatched. The sample consisted of PBMCs. The clonotype originates from a man in his thirties or forties in good health and CMV-seronegative. The V gene is TRBV19, the J gene TRBJ1-2; TRBD1 agrees at 10 bases. The chain's CDR3 is CASSPFPGQGLANYGYTF. The CDR3 region has the DNA TGTGCCAGTAGTCCCTTCCCGGGACAGGGGTTAGCTAACTATGGCTACACCTTC.